This entry features one T cell receptor beta chain sequence. Its antigen is currently unknown. This sample was taken from a study of graft-versus-host responses after intestinal transplantation. As for the study in general: The transplants performed in recipients were multivisceral, liver-intestinal, or isolated intestinal. Induction using anti-thymocyte globulin, followed by tacrolimus and steroids for roughly 3 years, was given to all recipients. General study results and limits: Among recipient marrow samples, GvH clones were found; some appeared first in ileum or blood. Patients with graft-donor T cell macrochimerism had high graft-versus-host to host-versus-graft clonal ratios in allografts.

The data were produced by immunoSEQ multiplex PCR, yet TCRdb's version contains in-frame clones alone and is incomplete. Altogether about 23,000 clones are present, 85% to 95% being singletons, with the ten largest covering just under 2%. Material: PBMCs, obtained just over 38 days after intestinal transplant. This receptor was identified in a human patient who received an intestinal transplant, so some T cells may come from the graft donor.

The CDR3 protein is CASSETFPRGETQYF. The CDR3, as DNA: TGTGCCAGCAGTGAGACGTTTCCCCGGGGAGAGACCCAGTACTTC. The chain employs TRBV6-1 and TRBJ2-5; tentatively, D is TRBD2 (5 bases). CDR3 length: 15 residues. The V and J ends lost 3 bases and 4 bases respectively, with 15 bases between them. From germline, CDR1 is MNHNS and CDR2 SASEGT.